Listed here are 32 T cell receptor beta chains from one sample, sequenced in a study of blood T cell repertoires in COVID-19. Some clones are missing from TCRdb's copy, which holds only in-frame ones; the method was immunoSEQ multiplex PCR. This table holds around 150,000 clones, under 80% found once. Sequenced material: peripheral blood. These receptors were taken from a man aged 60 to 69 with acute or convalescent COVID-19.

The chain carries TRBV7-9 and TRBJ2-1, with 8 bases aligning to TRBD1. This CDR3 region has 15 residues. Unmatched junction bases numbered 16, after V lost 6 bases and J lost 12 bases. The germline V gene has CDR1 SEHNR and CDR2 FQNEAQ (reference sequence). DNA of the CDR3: TGTGCCAGCAGTGAAGACAGGGGTGGGACTCCCGGGCAGTTCTTC. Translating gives CASSEDRGGTPGQFF.

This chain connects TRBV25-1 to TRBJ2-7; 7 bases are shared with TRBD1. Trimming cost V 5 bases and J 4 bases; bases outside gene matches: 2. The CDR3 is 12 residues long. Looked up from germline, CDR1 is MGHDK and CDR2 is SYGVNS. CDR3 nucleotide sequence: TGTGCCAGCAGTCAACAGGGGTACGAGCAGTACTTC. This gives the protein CASSQQGYEQYF.

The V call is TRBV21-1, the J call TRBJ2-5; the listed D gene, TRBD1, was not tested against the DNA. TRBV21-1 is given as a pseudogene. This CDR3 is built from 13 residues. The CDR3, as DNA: TGTGCCACCATGAACAGGGACCAACAGACCCAGTACTTC. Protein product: CATMNRDQQTQYF.

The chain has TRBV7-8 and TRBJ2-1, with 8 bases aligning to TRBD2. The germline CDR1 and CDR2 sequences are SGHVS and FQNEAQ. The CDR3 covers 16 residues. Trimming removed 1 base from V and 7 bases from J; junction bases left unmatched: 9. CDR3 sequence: CASSLGVVAGRNEQFF. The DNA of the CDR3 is TGTGCCAGCAGCTTAGGGGTGGTAGCGGGACGGAATGAGCAGTTCTTC.

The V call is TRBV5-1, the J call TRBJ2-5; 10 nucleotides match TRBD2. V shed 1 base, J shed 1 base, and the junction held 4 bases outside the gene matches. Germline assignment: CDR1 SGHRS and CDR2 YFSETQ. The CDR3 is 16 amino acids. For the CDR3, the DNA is TGCGCCAGCAGCTTGTTTGGACTAGCGGCCCAAGAGACCCAGTACTTC. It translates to CASSLFGLAAQETQYF. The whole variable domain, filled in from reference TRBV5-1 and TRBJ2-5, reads KAGVTQTPRYLIKTRGQQVTLSCSPISGHRSVSWYQQTPGQGLQFLFEYFSETQRNKGNFPGRFSGRQFSNSRSEMNVSTLELGDSALYLCASSLFGLAAQETQYFGPGTRLLVL.

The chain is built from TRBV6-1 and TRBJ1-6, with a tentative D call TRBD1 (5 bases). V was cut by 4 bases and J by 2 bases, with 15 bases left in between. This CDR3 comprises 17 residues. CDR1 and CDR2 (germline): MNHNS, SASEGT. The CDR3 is CASSARQTATYNSPLHF. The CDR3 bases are TGTGCCAGCAGTGCCAGACAGACCGCGACCTATAATTCACCCCTCCACTTT.

The CDR3 DNA sequence: TGTGCCAGCAGTGACTCTGCGGGGGGGCGGGATACGCAGTATTTT. Amino acid sequence: CASSDSAGGRDTQYF. This chain links TRBV6-4 with TRBJ2-3; 9 positions match TRBD2. This CDR3 has 15 residues. Germline lookup yields CDR1 MRHNA and CDR2 SNTAGT. The trim removed 0 bases at V and 6 bases at J, leaving 4 bases unmatched.

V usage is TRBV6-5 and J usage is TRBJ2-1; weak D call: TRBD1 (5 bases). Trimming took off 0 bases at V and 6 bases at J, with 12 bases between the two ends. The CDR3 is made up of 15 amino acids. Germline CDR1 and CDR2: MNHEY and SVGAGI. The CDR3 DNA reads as TGTGCCAGCAGTTACTCCACACAGGTTTTCAATGAGCAGTTCTTC. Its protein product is CASSYSTQVFNEQFF.

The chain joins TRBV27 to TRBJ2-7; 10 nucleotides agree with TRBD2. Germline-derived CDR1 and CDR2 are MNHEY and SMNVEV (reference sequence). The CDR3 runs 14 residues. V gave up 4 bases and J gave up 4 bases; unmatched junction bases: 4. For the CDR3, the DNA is TGTGCCAGCAGTTCCGGGACTAGCGTGTACGAGCAGTACTTC. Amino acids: CASSSGTSVYEQYF.

The DNA for the CDR3 is TGCGCCAGCAGCTTTCGGCCTGTGGAGACTAGGGCAGATACGCAGTATTTT. Amino acids: CASSFRPVETRADTQYF. This chain uses TRBV5-1 with TRBJ2-3; weak D call: TRBD2 (6 bases). Trimming removed 2 bases at V and 4 bases at J, with 20 bases between. The CDR3 totals 17 residues. Germline V CDR1 and CDR2: SGHRS, YFSETQ.

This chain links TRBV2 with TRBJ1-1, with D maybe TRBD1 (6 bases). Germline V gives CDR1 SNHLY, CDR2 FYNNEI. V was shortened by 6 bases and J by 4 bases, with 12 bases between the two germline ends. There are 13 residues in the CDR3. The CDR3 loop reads CASRTGPGTEAFF. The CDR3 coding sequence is TGTGCCAGCAGGACAGGTCCCGGCACTGAAGCTTTCTTT. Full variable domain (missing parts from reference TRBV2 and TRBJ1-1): EPEVTQTPSHQVTQMGQEVILRCVPISNHLYFYWYRQILGQKVEFLVSFYNNEISEKSEIFDDQFSVERPDGSNFTLKIRSTKLEDSAMYFCASRTGPGTEAFFGQGTRLTVV.

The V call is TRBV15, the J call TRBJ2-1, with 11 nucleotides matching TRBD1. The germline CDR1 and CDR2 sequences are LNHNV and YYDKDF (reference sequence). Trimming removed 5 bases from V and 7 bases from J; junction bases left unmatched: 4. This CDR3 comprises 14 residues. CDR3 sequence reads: CATSWDRGWNEQFF. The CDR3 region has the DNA TGTGCCACCAGCTGGGACAGGGGGTGGAATGAGCAGTTCTTC.

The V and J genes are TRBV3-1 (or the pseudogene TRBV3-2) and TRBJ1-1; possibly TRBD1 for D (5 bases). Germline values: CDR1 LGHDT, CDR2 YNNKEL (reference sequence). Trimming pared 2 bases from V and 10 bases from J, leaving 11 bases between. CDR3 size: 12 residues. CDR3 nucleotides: TGTGCCAGCAGCCAACGAAGGGGCAGAGCTTTCTTT. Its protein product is CASSQRRGRAFF.

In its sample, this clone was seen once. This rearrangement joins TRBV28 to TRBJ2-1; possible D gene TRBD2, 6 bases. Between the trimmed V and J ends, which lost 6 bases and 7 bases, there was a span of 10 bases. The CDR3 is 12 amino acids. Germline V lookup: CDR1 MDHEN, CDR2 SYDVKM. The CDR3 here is CASRGTLNEQFF. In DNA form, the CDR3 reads TGTGCCAGCAGGGGGACTCTTAATGAGCAGTTCTTC.

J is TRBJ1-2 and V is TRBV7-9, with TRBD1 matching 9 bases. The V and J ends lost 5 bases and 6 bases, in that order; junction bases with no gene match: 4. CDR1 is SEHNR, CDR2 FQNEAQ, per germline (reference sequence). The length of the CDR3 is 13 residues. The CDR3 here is CASSAGQGDGYTF. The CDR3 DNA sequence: TGTGCCAGCAGCGCGGGACAGGGTGATGGCTACACCTTC.

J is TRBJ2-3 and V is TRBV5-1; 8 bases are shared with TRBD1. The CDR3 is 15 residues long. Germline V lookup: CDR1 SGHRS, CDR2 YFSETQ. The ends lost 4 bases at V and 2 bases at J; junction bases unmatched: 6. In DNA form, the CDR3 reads TGCGCCAGCAGCCCGGGACAGGCGTACACAGATACGCAGTATTTT. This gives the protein CASSPGQAYTDTQYF.

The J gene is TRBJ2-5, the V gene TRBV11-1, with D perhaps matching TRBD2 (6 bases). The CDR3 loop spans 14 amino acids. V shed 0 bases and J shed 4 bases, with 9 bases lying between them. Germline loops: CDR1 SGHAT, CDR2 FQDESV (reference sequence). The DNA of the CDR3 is TGTGCCAGCAGCTTAGCCAGGCGGGGAGAGACCCAGTACTTC. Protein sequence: CASSLARRGETQYF.

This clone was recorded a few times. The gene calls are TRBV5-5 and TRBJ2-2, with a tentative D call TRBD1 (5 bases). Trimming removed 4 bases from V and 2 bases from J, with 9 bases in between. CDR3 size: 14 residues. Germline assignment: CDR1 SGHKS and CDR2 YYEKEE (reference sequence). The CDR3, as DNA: TGTGCCAGCAGCCCAGGGTATAACACCGGGGAGCTGTTTTTT. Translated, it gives CASSPGYNTGELFF. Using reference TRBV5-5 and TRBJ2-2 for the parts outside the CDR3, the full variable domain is DAGVTQSPTHLIKTRGQQVTLRCSPISGHKSVSWYQQVLGQGPQFIFQYYEKEERGRGNFPDRFSARQFPNYSSELNVNALLLGDSALYLCASSPGYNTGELFFGEGSRLTVL.

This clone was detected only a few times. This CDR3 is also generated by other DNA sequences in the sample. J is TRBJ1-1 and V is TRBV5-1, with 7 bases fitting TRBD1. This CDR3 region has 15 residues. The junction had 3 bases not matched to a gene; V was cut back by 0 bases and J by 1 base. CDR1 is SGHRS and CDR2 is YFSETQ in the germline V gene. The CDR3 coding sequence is TGCGCCAGCAGCTTGGACAGGGGAAGGAACACTGAAGCTTTCTTT. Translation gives CASSLDRGRNTEAFF.

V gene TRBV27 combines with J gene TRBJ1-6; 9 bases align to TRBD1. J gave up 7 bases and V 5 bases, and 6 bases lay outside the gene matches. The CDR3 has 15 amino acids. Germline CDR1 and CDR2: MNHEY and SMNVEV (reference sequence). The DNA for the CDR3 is TGTGCCAGCAGTACCGGACAGGGGCGAAATTCACCCCTCCACTTT. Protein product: CASSTGQGRNSPLHF.

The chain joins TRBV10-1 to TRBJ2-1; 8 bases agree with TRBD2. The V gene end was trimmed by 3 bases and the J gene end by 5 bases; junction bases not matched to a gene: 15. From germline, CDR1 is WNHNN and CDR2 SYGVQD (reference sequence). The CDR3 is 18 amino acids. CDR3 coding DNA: TGCGCCAGCAGTGATGTATTAGTTTCGGGAGGGCCCAACAATGAGCAGTTCTTC. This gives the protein CASSDVLVSGGPNNEQFF.

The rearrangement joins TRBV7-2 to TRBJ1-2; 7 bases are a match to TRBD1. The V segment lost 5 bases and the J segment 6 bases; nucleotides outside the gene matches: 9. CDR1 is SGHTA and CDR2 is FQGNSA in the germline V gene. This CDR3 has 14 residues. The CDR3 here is CASSEQGSWNGYTF. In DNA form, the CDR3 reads TGTGCCAGCAGCGAACAGGGGAGTTGGAATGGCTACACCTTC.

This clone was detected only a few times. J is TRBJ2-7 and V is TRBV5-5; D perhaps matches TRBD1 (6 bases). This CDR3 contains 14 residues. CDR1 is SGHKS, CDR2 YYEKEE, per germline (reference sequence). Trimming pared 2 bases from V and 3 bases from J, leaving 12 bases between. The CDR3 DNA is TGTGCCAGCAGCTTTATGGTCAGGGGCTACGAGCAGTACTTC. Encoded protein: CASSFMVRGYEQYF.

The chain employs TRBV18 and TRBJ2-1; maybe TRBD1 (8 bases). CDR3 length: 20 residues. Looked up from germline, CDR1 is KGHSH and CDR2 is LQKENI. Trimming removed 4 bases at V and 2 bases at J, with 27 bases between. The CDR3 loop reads CASSLRQGRGEGATYNEQFF. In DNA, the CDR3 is TGTGCCAGCTCACTGCGACAGGGGAGGGGAGAGGGAGCGACCTACAATGAGCAGTTCTTC.

CDR3: CASSLATLRREQYF. In DNA, the CDR3 is TGTGCCAGCAGCTTGGCCACCCTCCGGAGGGAGCAGTATTTT. The chain links TRBV5-8 to TRBJ2-3, with a weak D call TRBD2 (6 bases). V lost 0 bases, J lost 11 bases, and 16 bases lay in between. The length of the CDR3 is 14 residues. Germline V CDR1 and CDR2: SGHTS, YDEGEE.

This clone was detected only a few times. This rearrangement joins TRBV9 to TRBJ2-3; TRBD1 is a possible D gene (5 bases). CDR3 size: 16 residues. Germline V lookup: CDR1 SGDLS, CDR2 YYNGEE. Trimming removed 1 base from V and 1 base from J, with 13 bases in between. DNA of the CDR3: TGTGCCAGCAGCGTAAATGTGGGCAGGGGCACAGATACGCAGTATTTT. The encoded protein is CASSVNVGRGTDTQYF.

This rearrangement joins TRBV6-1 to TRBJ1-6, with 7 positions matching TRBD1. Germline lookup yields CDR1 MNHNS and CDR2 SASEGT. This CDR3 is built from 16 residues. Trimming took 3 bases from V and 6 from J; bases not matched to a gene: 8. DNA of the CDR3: TGTGCCAGCAGTGAGCGACAGGGCCTTTTTAATTCACCCCTCCACTTT. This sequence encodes CASSERQGLFNSPLHF.

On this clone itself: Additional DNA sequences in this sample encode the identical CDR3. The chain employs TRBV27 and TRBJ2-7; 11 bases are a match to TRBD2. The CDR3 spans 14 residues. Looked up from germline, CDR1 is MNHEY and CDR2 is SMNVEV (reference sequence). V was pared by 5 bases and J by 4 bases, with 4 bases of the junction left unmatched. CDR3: CASSLTSGSYEQYF. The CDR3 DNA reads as TGTGCCAGCAGTCTTACTAGCGGGAGTTACGAGCAGTACTTC.

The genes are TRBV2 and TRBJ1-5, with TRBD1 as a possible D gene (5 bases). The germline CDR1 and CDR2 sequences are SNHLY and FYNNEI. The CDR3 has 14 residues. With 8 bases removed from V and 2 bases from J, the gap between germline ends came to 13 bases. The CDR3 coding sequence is TGTGCCAGCGTGACAGATCTCGGCAATCAGCCCCAGCATTTT. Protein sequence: CASVTDLGNQPQHF. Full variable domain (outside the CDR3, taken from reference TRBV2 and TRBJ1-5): EPEVTQTPSHQVTQMGQEVILRCVPISNHLYFYWYRQILGQKVEFLVSFYNNEISEKSEIFDDQFSVERPDGSNFTLKIRSTKLEDSAMYFCASVTDLGNQPQHFGDGTRLSIL.

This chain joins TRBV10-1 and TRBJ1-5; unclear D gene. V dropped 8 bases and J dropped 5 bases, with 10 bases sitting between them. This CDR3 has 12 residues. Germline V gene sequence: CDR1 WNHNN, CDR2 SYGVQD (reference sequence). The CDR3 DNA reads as TGCGCCAGCGGGCCAGGCGATCAGCCCCAGCATTTT. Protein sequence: CASGPGDQPQHF.

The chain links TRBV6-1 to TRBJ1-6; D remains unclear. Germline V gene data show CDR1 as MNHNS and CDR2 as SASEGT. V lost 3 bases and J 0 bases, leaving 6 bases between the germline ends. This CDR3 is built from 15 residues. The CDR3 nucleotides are TGTGCCAGCAGTGAGGAGAGCTCCTATAATTCACCCCTCCACTTT. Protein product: CASSEESSYNSPLHF.

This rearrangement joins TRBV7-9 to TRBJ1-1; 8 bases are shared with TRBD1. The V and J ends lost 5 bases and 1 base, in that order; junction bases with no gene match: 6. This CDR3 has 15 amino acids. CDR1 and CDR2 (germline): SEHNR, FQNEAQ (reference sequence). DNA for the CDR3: TGTGCCAGCAGCCTAACAGGACAGGGGAACACTGAAGCTTTCTTT. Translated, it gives CASSLTGQGNTEAFF. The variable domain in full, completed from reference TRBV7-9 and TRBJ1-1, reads DTGVSQNPRHKITKRGQNVTFRCDPISEHNRLYWYRQTLGQGPEFLTYFQNEAQLEKSRLLSDRFSAERPKGSFSTLEIQRTEQGDSAMYLCASSLTGQGNTEAFFGQGTRLTVV.